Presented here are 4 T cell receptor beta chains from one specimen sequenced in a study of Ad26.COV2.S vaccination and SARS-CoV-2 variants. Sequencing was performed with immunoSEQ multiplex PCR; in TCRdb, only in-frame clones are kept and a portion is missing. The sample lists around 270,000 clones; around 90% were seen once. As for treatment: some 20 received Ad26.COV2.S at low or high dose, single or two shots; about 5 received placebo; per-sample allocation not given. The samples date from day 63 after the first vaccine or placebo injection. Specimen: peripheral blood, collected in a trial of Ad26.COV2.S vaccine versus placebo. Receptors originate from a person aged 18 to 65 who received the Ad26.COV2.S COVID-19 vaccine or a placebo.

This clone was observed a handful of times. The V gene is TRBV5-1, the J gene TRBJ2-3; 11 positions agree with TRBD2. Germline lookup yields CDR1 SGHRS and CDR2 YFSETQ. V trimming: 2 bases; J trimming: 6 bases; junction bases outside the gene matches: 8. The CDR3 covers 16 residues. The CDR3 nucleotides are TGCGCCAGCAGCTTAAGTCTAGCGGGGGGCATGGATACGCAGTATTTT. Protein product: CASSLSLAGGMDTQYF. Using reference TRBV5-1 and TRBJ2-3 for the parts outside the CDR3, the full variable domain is KAGVTQTPRYLIKTRGQQVTLSCSPISGHRSVSWYQQTPGQGLQFLFEYFSETQRNKGNFPGRFSGRQFSNSRSEMNVSTLELGDSALYLCASSLSLAGGMDTQYFGPGTRLTVL.

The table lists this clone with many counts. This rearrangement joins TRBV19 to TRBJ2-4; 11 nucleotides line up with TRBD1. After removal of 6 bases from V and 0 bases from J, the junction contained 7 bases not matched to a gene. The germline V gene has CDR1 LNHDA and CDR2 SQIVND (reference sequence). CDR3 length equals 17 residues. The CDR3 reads CASSPGQGVRAKNIQYF. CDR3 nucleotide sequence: TGTGCCAGTAGCCCGGGACAGGGGGTTAGAGCCAAAAACATTCAGTACTTC.

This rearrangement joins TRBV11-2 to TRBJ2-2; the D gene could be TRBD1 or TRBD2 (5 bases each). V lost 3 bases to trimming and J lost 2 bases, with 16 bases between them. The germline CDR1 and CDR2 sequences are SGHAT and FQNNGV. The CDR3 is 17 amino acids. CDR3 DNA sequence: TGTGCCAGCAGCTTTTCGGACTGGGGCGCAAACACCGGGGAGCTGTTTTTT. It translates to CASSFSDWGANTGELFF.

The DNA for the CDR3 is TGTGCCAGCAGCAATACAGGGGGCTCCTTGGGGCTCCTTGGGGGCTACACCTTC. It is translated as CASSNTGGSLGLLGGYTF. The chain is built from TRBV7-9 and TRBJ1-2, with TRBD1 matching over 9 bases. CDR1 is SEHNR and CDR2 is FQNEAQ in the germline V gene (reference sequence). Trimming took 5 bases from V and 8 from J; bases not matched to a gene: 21. The CDR3 runs 18 residues.